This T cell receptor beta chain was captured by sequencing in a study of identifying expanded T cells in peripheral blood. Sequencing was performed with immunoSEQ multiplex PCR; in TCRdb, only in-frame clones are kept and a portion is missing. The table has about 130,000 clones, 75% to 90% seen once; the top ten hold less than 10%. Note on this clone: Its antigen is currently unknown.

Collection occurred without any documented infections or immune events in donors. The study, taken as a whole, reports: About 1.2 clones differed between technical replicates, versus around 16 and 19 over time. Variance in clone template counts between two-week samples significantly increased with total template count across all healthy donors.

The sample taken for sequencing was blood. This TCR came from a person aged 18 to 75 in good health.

CDR3 DNA sequence: TGTGCCAGCAGTTCGCCCCCGCTAGCGGGTCAAGAGACCCAGTACTTC. Its protein is CASSSPPLAGQETQYF. The V gene is TRBV28, the J gene TRBJ2-5; 8 bases are shared with TRBD2. The CDR3 has 16 amino acids. The germline V gene encodes CDR1 MDHEN and CDR2 SYDVKM. V was clipped by 4 bases and J by 2 bases; unmatched bases: 9. Filled out from reference TRBV28 and TRBJ2-5, the complete variable domain reads DVKVTQSSRYLVKRTGEKVFLECVQDMDHENMFWYRQDPGLGLRLIYFSYDVKMKEKGDIPEGYSVSREKKERFSLILESASTNQTSMYLCASSSPPLAGQETQYFGPGTRLLVL.